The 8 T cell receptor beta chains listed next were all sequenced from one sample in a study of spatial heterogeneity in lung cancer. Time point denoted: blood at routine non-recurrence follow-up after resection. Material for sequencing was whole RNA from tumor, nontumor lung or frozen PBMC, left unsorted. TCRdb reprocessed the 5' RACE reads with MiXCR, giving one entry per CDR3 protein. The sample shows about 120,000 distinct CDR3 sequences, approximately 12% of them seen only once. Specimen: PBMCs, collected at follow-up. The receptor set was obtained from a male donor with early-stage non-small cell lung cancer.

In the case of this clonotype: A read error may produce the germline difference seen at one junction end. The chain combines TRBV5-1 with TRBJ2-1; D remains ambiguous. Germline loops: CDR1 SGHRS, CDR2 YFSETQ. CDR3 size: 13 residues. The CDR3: CASSVRANNEQIF. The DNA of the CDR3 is TGCGCCAGCAGCGTTCGGGCCAACAATGAGCAGATCTTC.

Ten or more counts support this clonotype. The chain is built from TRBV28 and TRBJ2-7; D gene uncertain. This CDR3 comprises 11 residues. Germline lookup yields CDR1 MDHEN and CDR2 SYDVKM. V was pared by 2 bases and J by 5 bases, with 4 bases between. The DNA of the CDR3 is TGTGCCAGCAGTTTAATGAACGAGCAGTACTTC. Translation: CASSLMNEQYF. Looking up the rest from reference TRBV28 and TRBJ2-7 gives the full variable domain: DVKVTQSSRYLVKRTGEKVFLECVQDMDHENMFWYRQDPGLGLRLIYFSYDVKMKEKGDIPEGYSVSREKKERFSLILESASTNQTSMYLCASSLMNEQYFGPGTRLTVT.

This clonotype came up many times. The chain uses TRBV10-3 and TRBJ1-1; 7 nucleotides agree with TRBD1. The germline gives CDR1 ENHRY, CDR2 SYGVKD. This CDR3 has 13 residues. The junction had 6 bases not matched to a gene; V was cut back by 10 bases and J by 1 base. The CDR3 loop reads CATQGDRNTEAFF. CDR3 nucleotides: TGTGCCACCCAGGGGGACAGGAACACTGAAGCTTTCTTT.

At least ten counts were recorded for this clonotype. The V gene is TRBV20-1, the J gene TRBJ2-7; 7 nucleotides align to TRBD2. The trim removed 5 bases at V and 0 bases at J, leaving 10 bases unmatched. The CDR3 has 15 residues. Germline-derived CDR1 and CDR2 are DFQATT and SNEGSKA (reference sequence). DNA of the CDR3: TGCAGTGCTCAGGGTCATCTAGCGGACTCCTACGAGCAGTACTTC. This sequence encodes CSAQGHLADSYEQYF.

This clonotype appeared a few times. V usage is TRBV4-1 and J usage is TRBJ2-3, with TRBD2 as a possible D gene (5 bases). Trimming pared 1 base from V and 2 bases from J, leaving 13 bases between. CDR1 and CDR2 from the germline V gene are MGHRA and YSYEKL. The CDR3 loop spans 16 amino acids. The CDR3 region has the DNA TGCGCCAGCAGCCAAGTAGCCTCGCGGGTCACAGATACGCAGTATTTT. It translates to CASSQVASRVTDTQYF.

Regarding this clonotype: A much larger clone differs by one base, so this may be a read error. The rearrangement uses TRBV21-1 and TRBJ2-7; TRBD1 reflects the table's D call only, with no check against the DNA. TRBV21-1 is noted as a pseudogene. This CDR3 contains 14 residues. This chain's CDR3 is CASSKQGASYEQYF. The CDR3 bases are TGTGCCAGCAGCAAACAGGGGGCCTCCTACGAGCAGTACTTC.

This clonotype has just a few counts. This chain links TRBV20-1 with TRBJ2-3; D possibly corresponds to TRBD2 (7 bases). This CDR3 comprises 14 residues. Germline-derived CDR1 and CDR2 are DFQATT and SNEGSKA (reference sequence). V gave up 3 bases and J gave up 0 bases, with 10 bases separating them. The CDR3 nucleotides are TGCAGTGCTAGCGGGGGGCATAGCACAGATACGCAGTATTTT. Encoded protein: CSASGGHSTDTQYF.

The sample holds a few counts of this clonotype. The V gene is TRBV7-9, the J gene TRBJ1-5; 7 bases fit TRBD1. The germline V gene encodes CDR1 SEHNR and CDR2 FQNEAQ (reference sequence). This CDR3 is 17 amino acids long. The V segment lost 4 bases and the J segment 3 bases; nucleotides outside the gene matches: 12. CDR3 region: CASSSDREGGFNQPQHF. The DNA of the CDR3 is TGTGCCAGCAGCTCCGACAGGGAGGGAGGATTCAATCAGCCCCAGCATTTT.